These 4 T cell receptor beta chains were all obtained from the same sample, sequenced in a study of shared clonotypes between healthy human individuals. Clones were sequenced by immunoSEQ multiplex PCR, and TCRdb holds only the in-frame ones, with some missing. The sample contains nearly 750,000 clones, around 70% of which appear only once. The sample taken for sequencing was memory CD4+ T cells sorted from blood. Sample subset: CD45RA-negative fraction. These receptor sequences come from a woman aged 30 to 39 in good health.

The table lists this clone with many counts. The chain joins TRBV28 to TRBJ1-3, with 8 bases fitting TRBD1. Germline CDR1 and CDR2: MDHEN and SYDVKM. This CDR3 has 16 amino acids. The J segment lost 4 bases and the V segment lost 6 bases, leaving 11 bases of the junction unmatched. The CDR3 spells CASSPSQGAKGNTIYF. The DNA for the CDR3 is TGTGCCAGCAGCCCCTCCCAGGGGGCTAAGGGAAACACCATATATTTT.

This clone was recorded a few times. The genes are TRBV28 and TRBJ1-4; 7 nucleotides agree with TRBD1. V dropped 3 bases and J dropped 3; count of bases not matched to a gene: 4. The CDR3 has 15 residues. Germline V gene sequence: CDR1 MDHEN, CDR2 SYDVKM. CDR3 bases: TGTGCCAGCAGTTTGGCAGGGGGAGCTAATGAAAAACTGTTTTTT. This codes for CASSLAGGANEKLFF. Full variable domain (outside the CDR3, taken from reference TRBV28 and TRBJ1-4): DVKVTQSSRYLVKRTGEKVFLECVQDMDHENMFWYRQDPGLGLRLIYFSYDVKMKEKGDIPEGYSVSREKKERFSLILESASTNQTSMYLCASSLAGGANEKLFFGSGTQLSVL.

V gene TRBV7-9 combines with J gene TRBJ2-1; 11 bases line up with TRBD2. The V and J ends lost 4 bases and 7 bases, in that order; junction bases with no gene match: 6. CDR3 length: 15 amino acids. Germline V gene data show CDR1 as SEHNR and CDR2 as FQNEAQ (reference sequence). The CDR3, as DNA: TGTGCCAGCAGCTCCACTAGCGGGAGCTTGAATGAGCAGTTCTTC. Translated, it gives CASSSTSGSLNEQFF.

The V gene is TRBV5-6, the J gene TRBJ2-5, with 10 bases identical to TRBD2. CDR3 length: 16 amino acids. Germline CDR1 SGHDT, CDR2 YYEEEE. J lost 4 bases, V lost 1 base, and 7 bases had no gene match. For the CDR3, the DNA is TGTGCCAGCAGCTTGTTATCCAGCGGGAGGGTAGAGACCCAGTACTTC. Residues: CASSLLSSGRVETQYF.